The table lists the clone carrying this TCR beta chain with a few counts. V lost 5 bases, J lost 4 bases, and 6 bases stayed unmatched. The length of the CDR3 is 14 residues. From germline, CDR1 is KGHSH and CDR2 LQKENI. This specimen comes from a study of control samples from healthy donors and cancer patients. TCRdb keeps only in-frame clones here, not all; method: immunoSEQ multiplex PCR. The repertoire holds around 130,000 clones, about 88% seen once, with roughly 3.4% in the top ten. V gene TRBV18 combines with J gene TRBJ1-1, with TRBD1 identical over 8 bases. The receptor was isolated from a man aged 50 to 59 in good health. The source material was blood. Here the CDR3 reads CASSLNRGSTEAFF. In DNA form, the CDR3 reads TGTGCCAGCTCATTAAACAGGGGGAGCACTGAAGCTTTCTTT.